The 29 T cell receptor beta chains listed next were all sequenced from one sample in a study of T cell responses to AZD1222 COVID-19 vaccine. Profiled with immunoSEQ multiplex PCR; TCRdb holds only in-frame clones, not every one. The profile shows 100,000 to 120,000 clones, about 94% of them singletons. The sample here was peripheral blood, taken 28 days after the second AZD1222 dose. These receptors were taken from an adult who received the AZD1222 COVID-19 vaccine.

The genes are TRBV29-1 and TRBJ2-1; D is uncertain. Trimming cost V 1 base and J 10 bases, with 8 bases left between them. Germline CDR1 SQVTM, CDR2 ANQGSEA. This CDR3 spans 11 amino acids. The CDR3 region has the DNA TGCAGCGTTGAAGGAAACAGCGAGCAGTTCTTC. Protein product: CSVEGNSEQFF.

This chain joins TRBV10-3 and TRBJ1-4; 7 nucleotides match TRBD1. CDR3 length equals 19 residues. The germline CDR1 and CDR2 sequences are ENHRY and SYGVKD. The junction had 16 bases not matched to a gene; V was cut back by 6 bases and J by 0 bases. The CDR3 here is CAIRPTGSIRRSTNEKLFF. The CDR3 DNA sequence: TGTGCCATCAGGCCGACAGGGTCCATAAGACGTTCAACTAATGAAAAACTGTTTTTT.

The rearrangement uses TRBV4-2 and TRBJ1-1; TRBD1 matches 8 bases. J gave up 5 bases and V 0 bases, and 5 bases lay outside the gene matches. Germline V gives CDR1 LGHNA, CDR2 YNFKEQ. This CDR3 has 15 residues. This CDR3 is CASSQDVQGATEAFF. CDR3 in DNA: TGTGCCAGCAGCCAAGACGTTCAGGGGGCTACTGAAGCTTTCTTT.

The chain employs TRBV5-1 and TRBJ2-1; the D is unclear. Germline V CDR1 and CDR2: SGHRS, YFSETQ. This CDR3 has 13 residues. The ends were cut back, 5 bases at V and 5 bases at J, with 11 bases in the middle. Written as DNA, the CDR3 is TGCGCCAGCAGAAGGGTTAGCAACAATGAGCAGTTCTTC. It translates to CASRRVSNNEQFF.

J is TRBJ2-3 and V is TRBV19; a possible D gene is TRBD1 (5 bases). Germline values: CDR1 LNHDA, CDR2 SQIVND (reference sequence). The CDR3 covers 13 residues. V was pared by 7 bases and J by 2 bases, with 10 bases between. CDR3 amino acids: CASMDISTDTQYF. The CDR3 nucleotides read TGTGCCAGTATGGACATTTCCACAGATACGCAGTATTTT.

The chain joins TRBV23-1 to TRBJ2-1, with D possibly TRBD1 on 7 matching bases. Being an ORF, TRBV23-1 has a function that is uncertain. Trimming took 6 bases from V and 4 from J, leaving 28 bases between them. The length of the CDR3 is 19 residues. As DNA, the CDR3 is TGCGCCAGCAGGCCCGAGACAGGGAGGAGACTACAGACGTACAATGAGCAGTTCTTC. Protein product: CASRPETGRRLQTYNEQFF.

This clone has more than one count but fewer than ten. V usage is TRBV27 and J usage is TRBJ2-2, with a weak D call TRBD1 (6 bases). Germline CDR1 reads MNHEY; CDR2 reads SMNVEV (reference sequence). This CDR3 contains 15 residues. The ends were cut back, 5 bases at V and 1 base at J, with 11 bases in the middle. CDR3 amino acids: CASSPRTENTGELFF. DNA for the CDR3: TGTGCCAGCAGTCCCCGGACAGAGAACACCGGGGAGCTGTTTTTT.

V is TRBV18 and J is TRBJ1-5; maybe TRBD1 (5 bases). The germline V gene has CDR1 KGHSH and CDR2 LQKENI. V was pared by 0 bases and J by 1 base, with 16 bases between. The CDR3 contains 18 residues. The CDR3: CASSPPGSAGGSNQPQHF. As DNA, the CDR3 is TGTGCCAGCTCACCACCGGGGAGCGCCGGGGGGAGCAATCAGCCCCAGCATTTT.

The chain links TRBV10-3 to TRBJ1-1, with D tentatively TRBD1 (6 bases). CDR1 is ENHRY, CDR2 SYGVKD, per germline. The CDR3 has 15 residues. The germline V and J ends were trimmed by 3 bases and 1 base, with 12 bases remaining between them. CDR3 DNA sequence: TGTGCCATCAGTGATCCCAACAGGGAGAACACTGAAGCTTTCTTT. Its translation: CAISDPNRENTEAFF.

The chain couples TRBV6-5 to TRBJ1-5, with D possibly TRBD1 on 5 matching bases. CDR3 length: 14 residues. Germline lookup yields CDR1 MNHEY and CDR2 SVGAGI. V lost 7 bases and J lost 6, with 16 bases in between. The CDR3 sequence is CASTSRGVSQPQHF. CDR3 bases: TGTGCCAGCACCTCAAGGGGAGTGAGTCAGCCCCAGCATTTT.

About this clone: Other DNA sequences in this specimen translate into the identical CDR3. The chain combines TRBV18 with TRBJ1-1; possible D gene TRBD1, 6 bases. V was pared by 2 bases and J by 10 bases, with 23 bases between. Germline values: CDR1 KGHSH, CDR2 LQKENI. This CDR3 has 16 residues. CDR3 sequence (DNA): TGTGCCAGCTCACCAGGGGGGCAAGGGGCGCGCGGTGGAGCTTTCTTT. Translated: CASSPGGQGARGGAFF.

The chain carries TRBV15 and TRBJ2-5; 8 bases match TRBD2. The V gene end was trimmed by 0 bases and the J gene end by 5 bases; junction bases not matched to a gene: 2. The CDR3 contains 14 residues. CDR1 is LNHNV and CDR2 is YYDKDF in the germline V gene (reference sequence). Here the CDR3 DNA reads TGTGCCACCAGCAGAGATTCTAGCGGGGAGACCCAGTACTTC. It is translated as CATSRDSSGETQYF. Looking up the rest from reference TRBV15 and TRBJ2-5 gives the full variable domain: DAMVIQNPRYQVTQFGKPVTLSCSQTLNHNVMYWYQQKSSQAPKLLFHYYDKDFNNEADTPDNFQSRRPNTSFCFLDIRSPGLGDTAMYLCATSRDSSGETQYFGPGTRLLVL.

The chain recombines TRBV5-1 with TRBJ2-1, with 12 bases matching TRBD2. Germline values: CDR1 SGHRS, CDR2 YFSETQ. This CDR3 region has 16 residues. J was trimmed by 6 bases and V by 0 bases; bases with no gene match: 4. The DNA for the CDR3 is TGCGCCAGCAGCTTGGTTCCTAGCGGGGGGGCCAATGAGCAGTTCTTC. Amino acids: CASSLVPSGGANEQFF.

V is TRBV10-3 and J is TRBJ1-1, with D possibly being TRBD1 (5 bases). The CDR3 is 15 residues long. The V end lost 4 bases, the J end lost 4 bases, and 16 bases lay between the germline ends. CDR1 ENHRY and CDR2 SYGVKD come from the germline V gene. CDR3 amino acids: CAISGEGSGATEAFF. The CDR3 bases are TGTGCCATCAGTGGGGAGGGGTCCGGGGCCACTGAAGCTTTCTTT.

The chain employs TRBV12-3 or TRBV12-4 and TRBJ1-5; D uncertain. The V end lost 5 bases, the J end lost 5 bases, and 10 bases lay between the germline ends. The length of the CDR3 is 13 residues. The CDR3 nucleotides read TGTGCCAGCAGTCCCCAGTGGGATCAGCCCCAGCATTTT. The encoded protein is CASSPQWDQPQHF.

This clone appeared a single time. The chain recombines TRBV14 with TRBJ1-1; TRBD1 matches 8 bases. CDR3 length: 18 amino acids. With 4 bases clipped from V and 0 bases from J, the junction kept 13 bases outside the gene matches. Germline V gene sequence: CDR1 SGHDN, CDR2 FVKESK. The CDR3 here is CASSPNKAWTGLNTEAFF. CDR3 coding DNA: TGTGCCAGCAGCCCGAATAAAGCTTGGACAGGGCTGAACACTGAAGCTTTCTTT.

This chain joins TRBV7-6 and TRBJ2-2; 8 bases agree with TRBD1. V gave up 5 bases and J gave up 4 bases; unmatched junction bases: 9. The CDR3 totals 16 residues. Germline loops: CDR1 SGHVS, CDR2 FNYEAQ. The CDR3: CASSPGQGITTGELFF. The CDR3 DNA reads as TGTGCCAGCAGCCCCGGACAGGGAATAACCACCGGGGAGCTGTTTTTT.

This chain links TRBV18 with TRBJ1-2; unclear D gene. This CDR3 contains 12 residues. Between the trimmed V and J ends, which lost 4 bases and 10 bases, there was a span of 13 bases. The germline gives CDR1 KGHSH, CDR2 LQKENI. The CDR3 reads CASSLRGSVYTF. CDR3 nucleotides: TGTGCCAGCTCACTTCGGGGTAGCGTCTACACCTTC.

The J gene is TRBJ2-1, the V gene TRBV6-4; D is ambiguous. This CDR3 contains 13 residues. CDR1 MRHNA and CDR2 SNTAGT come from the germline V gene. V was pared by 5 bases and J by 7 bases, with 12 bases between. Here the CDR3 reads CASSQTGGNEQFF. The CDR3 bases are TGTGCCAGCAGTCAAACGGGTGGAAATGAGCAGTTCTTC.

The chain uses TRBV5-6 and TRBJ1-4, with 8 bases that match TRBD1. The V segment lost 5 bases and the J segment 5 bases; nucleotides outside the gene matches: 8. Germline-derived CDR1 and CDR2 are SGHDT and YYEEEE. This CDR3 comprises 15 residues. Here the CDR3 reads CASSSTTGANEKLFF. The CDR3 bases are TGTGCCAGCAGTTCTACGACAGGGGCAAATGAAAAACTGTTTTTT.

The CDR3 DNA is TGCAGTGCTAGTTGGAGGGATGGCTACACCTTC. Protein product: CSASWRDGYTF. The chain joins TRBV20-1 to TRBJ1-2; no clear D gene. The CDR3 has 11 residues. CDR1 DFQATT and CDR2 SNEGSKA come from the germline V gene (reference sequence). V was pared by 3 bases and J by 6 bases, with 8 bases between.

The rearrangement links TRBV14 to TRBJ2-1; D is uncertain. Germline values: CDR1 SGHDN, CDR2 FVKESK. The CDR3 has 16 residues. V was trimmed by 0 bases and J by 3 bases, leaving 12 bases between them. The CDR3 bases are TGTGCCAGCAGCCAAGAGAGTTACCGAAGCTACAATGAGCAGTTCTTC. This encodes CASSQESYRSYNEQFF.

The chain couples TRBV28 to TRBJ1-3; D gene ambiguous. The V gene's germline CDR1 is MDHEN and CDR2 SYDVKM. The CDR3 has 15 residues. V was shortened by 1 base and J by 0 bases, with 7 bases between the two germline ends. The CDR3 sequence is CASSLSSSSGNTIYF. The CDR3 nucleotides are TGTGCCAGCAGTTTATCCAGCTCCTCTGGAAACACCATATATTTT.

The chain carries TRBV29-1 and TRBJ1-2; no reliable D call. Germline CDR1 and CDR2: SQVTM and ANQGSEA. The CDR3 runs 12 residues. V was trimmed by 5 bases and J by 3 bases, leaving 10 bases between them. The CDR3 loop reads CSVRAAYYGYTF. The CDR3 DNA sequence: TGCAGCGTTCGAGCAGCATACTATGGCTACACCTTC.

The chain carries TRBV5-1 and TRBJ1-3, with a possible D match to TRBD1 (6 bases). This CDR3 is built from 16 residues. V lost 3 bases, J lost 3 bases, and 16 bases lay in between. The germline gives CDR1 SGHRS, CDR2 YFSETQ. The CDR3 DNA reads as TGCGCCAGCAGCTCGTCGACAGGCAGAAGTGGAAACACCATATATTTT. This codes for CASSSSTGRSGNTIYF.

This CDR3 is CASSFLAGEKLFF. The CDR3 nucleotides read TGTGCCAGCAGCTTCCTAGCTGGTGAAAAACTGTTTTTT. The rearrangement joins TRBV5-4 to TRBJ1-4; D ambiguous. V was trimmed by 2 bases and J by 7 bases, leaving 9 bases between them. In germline, CDR1 is SGHNT, CDR2 YYREEE (reference sequence). The CDR3 spans 13 residues.

Here the CDR3 DNA reads TGTGCCAGCAGTTCTTGGACGGGACCCTACGAGCAGTACTTC. Encoded protein: CASSSWTGPYEQYF. The rearrangement joins TRBV6-6 to TRBJ2-7; tentatively, D is TRBD1 or TRBD2 (5 bases each). The CDR3 covers 14 residues. CDR1 MNHNY and CDR2 SVGAGI come from the germline V gene (reference sequence). The V end was cut by 4 bases, the J end by 2 bases, with 12 bases between.

The chain recombines TRBV11-2 with TRBJ1-4, with unresolved D. CDR3 length: 13 residues. Trimming removed 8 bases from V and 6 bases from J, with 13 bases in between. Germline assignment: CDR1 SGHAT and CDR2 FQNNGV. CDR3 nucleotides: TGTGCCAGCCAAGCTCGCGCGTATGAAAAACTGTTTTTT. Translation gives CASQARAYEKLFF.

The gene calls are TRBV7-6 and TRBJ1-3; D not certain. Trimming left V 5 bases short and J 0 bases short, with 17 bases between. The CDR3 is 17 amino acids. The germline V gene has CDR1 SGHVS and CDR2 FNYEAQ. The CDR3 here is CASSDGIDGYSGNTIYF. The DNA for the CDR3 is TGTGCCAGCAGCGATGGTATTGACGGCTACTCTGGAAACACCATATATTTT.